This TCR beta chain derives from a study of shared clonotypes between healthy human individuals. Study-level information: Those who served as donors were a couple of women and three men between the ages of 18 and 49.

Trimming stripped 4 bases from V and 2 bases from J, with 30 bases between. CDR1 and CDR2 from the germline V gene are LNHDA and SQIVND (reference sequence). This CDR3 comprises 20 residues. Notes on the study in general: For sorted subsets, rarefaction showed incomplete sequencing despite large depth.

Of note for this clone: Its antigen is as yet unknown.

Repertoires were generated with immunoSEQ multiplex PCR, while TCRdb's copy carries only in-frame clones and drops some. Among some 2,100,000 clones, approximately 94% were seen once, and the ten largest hold 1.5% to 2%. The naive CD8 subset, CD45RO-negative cells positively selected for CCR7, excluded terminally differentiated effector memory CD45RA+ cells. The chain carries TRBV19 and TRBJ2-7, with a possible D match to TRBD2 (5 bases). Sequencing was done on a sample of naive CD8+ T cells from PBMCs. This clonotype was sampled from a man aged 18 to 30 in good health. Some clones in this sample may be carry-over from other donors' samples. The CDR3 loop is CASSTASSSRNIKGPYEQYF. In DNA form, the CDR3 reads TGTGCCAGTAGTACAGCCTCTTCTAGCAGGAATATCAAGGGCCCCTACGAGCAGTACTTC.